The clone carrying this T cell receptor (beta chain) was found many times. Its matching antigen is unknown. The entry originates in a study of CD8 T cells in ankylosing spondylitis. Trimming at V came to 6 bases and at J to 7 bases, leaving 5 bases not matched to a gene. The CDR3 has 14 residues. With molecular barcodes, quantitative 5'-RACE was used to make the TCR beta libraries. TCRdb reprocessed the 5' RACE reads with MiXCR, giving one entry per CDR3 protein. The table includes 700,000 to 850,000 distinct CDR3 sequences, 12% detected once. Study results and limitations: For ankylosing spondylitis blood, a TCR beta motif of seven to nine highly homologous variants appeared characteristic. Significantly higher representation of disease-linked clones was reported for matched ankylosing spondylitis synovial fluid. Disease-linked clones, CD8+, were relatively rare in peripheral blood. A subset of motif variants has previously been described in the synovial fluid and blood of reactive arthritis.

The sequence came from a male donor with ankylosing spondylitis. The chain links TRBV12-3 or TRBV12-4 to TRBJ1-6, with 8 positions matching TRBD1. The sequencing input was blood, either unsorted or a sorted T cell fraction (not recorded which). The CDR3: CASSRDRSNSPLHF. The CDR3 DNA sequence: TGTGCCAGCAGCAGGGACAGGTCAAATTCACCCCTCCACTTT.